This T cell receptor beta chain was obtained from a study of ipilimumab plus nivolumab after autologous stem cell transplantation. The wider study: Both relapsed and primary refractory DLBCL were included. Study-level results: The authors say TCR, Treg and microbiome findings warrant further study.

Produced via immunoSEQ multiplex PCR; TCRdb's table is partial and in-frame only. The repertoire holds some 16,000 clones, roughly four fifths seen once, with approximately 22% in the top ten. Patients got ipilimumab 1 mg/kg beginning 14 to 28 days post-transplant. As concerns this clone: The antigen is not known.

V gave up 0 bases and J gave up 3 bases; unmatched junction bases: 3. Germline CDR1 reads SGHRS; CDR2 reads YFSETQ. This CDR3 is 16 amino acids long. This chain uses TRBV5-1 with TRBJ2-1; 10 positions agree with TRBD1. Sequencing used PBMCs, obtained in a trial of ipilimumab plus nivolumab as post-transplant consolidation. The clonotype was recovered from a male donor with diffuse large B-cell lymphoma. The CDR3 nucleotides read TGCGCCAGCAGCTTGGGACAGGGGGCCCTCTACAATGAGCAGTTCTTC. It translates to CASSLGQGALYNEQFF. Supplemented by reference TRBV5-1 and TRBJ2-1, the full variable domain reads KAGVTQTPRYLIKTRGQQVTLSCSPISGHRSVSWYQQTPGQGLQFLFEYFSETQRNKGNFPGRFSGRQFSNSRSEMNVSTLELGDSALYLCASSLGQGALYNEQFFGPGTRLTVL.